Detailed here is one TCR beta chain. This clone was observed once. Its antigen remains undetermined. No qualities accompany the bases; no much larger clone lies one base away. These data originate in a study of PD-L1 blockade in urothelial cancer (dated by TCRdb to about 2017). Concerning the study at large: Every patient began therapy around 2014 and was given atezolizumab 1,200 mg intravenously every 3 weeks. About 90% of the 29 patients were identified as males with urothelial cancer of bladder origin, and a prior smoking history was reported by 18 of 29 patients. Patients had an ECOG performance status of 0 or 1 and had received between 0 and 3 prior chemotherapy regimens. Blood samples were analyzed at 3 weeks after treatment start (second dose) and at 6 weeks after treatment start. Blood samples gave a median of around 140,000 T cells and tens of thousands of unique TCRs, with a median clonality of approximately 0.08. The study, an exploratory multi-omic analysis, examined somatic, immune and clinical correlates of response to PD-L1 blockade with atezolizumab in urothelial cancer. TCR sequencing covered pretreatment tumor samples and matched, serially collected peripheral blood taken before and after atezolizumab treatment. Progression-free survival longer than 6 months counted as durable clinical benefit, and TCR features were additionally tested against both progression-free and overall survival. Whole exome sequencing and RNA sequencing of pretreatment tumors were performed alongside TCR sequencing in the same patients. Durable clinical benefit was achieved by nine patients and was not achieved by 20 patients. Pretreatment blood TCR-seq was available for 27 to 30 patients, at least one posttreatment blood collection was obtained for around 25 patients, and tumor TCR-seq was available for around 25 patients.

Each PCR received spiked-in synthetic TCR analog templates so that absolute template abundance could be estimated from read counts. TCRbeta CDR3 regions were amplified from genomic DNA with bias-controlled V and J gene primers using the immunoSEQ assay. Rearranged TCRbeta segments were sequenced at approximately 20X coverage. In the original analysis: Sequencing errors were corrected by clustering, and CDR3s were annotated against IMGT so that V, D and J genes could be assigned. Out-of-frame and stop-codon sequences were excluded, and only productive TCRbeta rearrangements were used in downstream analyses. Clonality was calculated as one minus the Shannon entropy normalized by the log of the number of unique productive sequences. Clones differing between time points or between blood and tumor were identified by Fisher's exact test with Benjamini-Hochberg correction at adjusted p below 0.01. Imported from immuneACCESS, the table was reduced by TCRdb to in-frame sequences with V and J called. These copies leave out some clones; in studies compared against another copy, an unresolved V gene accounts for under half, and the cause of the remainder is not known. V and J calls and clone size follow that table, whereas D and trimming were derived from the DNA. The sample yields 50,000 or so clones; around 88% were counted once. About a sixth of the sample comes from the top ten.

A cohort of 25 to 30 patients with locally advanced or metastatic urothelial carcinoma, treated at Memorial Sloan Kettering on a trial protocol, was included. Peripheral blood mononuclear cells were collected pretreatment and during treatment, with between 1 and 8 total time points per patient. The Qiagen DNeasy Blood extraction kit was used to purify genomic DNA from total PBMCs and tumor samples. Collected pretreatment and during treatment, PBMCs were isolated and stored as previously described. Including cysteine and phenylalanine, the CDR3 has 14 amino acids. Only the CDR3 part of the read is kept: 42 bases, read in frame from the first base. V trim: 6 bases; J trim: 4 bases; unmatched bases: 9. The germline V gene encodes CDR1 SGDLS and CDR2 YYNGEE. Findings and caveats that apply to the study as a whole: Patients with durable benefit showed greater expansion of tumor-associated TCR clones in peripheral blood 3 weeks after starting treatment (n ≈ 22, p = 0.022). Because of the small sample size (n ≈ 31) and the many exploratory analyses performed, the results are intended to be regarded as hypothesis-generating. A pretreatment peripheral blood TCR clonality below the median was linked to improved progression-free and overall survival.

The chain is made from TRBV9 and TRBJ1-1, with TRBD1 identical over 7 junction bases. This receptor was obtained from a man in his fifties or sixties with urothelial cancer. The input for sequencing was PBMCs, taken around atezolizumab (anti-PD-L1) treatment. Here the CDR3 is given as CASTPDRVGTEAFF. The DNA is TGTGCCAGCACCCCCGACAGGGTGGGCACTGAAGCTTTCTTT.